This T cell receptor (beta chain) was sequenced during a study of blood T cell repertoires in COVID-19. Study-level background: Samples representing acute and convalescent COVID-19 were sourced from the United States, Italy and Spain. PBMCs, B-cell-depleted T cells, or T cells provided the cDNA or gDNA that made up the material.

V trimming: 5 bases; J trimming: 4 bases; junction bases outside the gene matches: 0. CDR3 size: 13 residues. The V gene's germline CDR1 is SGHTA and CDR2 FQGNSA. Per the study methods: Nucleated cell counts were estimated from reference gene primer amplification. Using immunoSEQ multiplex PCR, the repertoire was profiled, and TCRdb retains in-frame clones only, with some absent. That table is the source of V, J and clone size, and D and trimming were worked out from the DNA. There are 250,000 to 350,000 clones in the sample; around 89% occur only once, and around 0.84% lies in the top ten. Sequenced material: peripheral blood. The rearrangement links TRBV7-2 to TRBJ1-5, with 9 bases aligning to TRBD1. This TCR was sampled from a man aged 25-45 years with acute or convalescent COVID-19. CDR3 sequence (DNA): TGTGCCAGCAGCGGACAGGGGAATCAGCCCCAGCATTTT. Translation: CASSGQGNQPQHF.